Following are 27 T cell receptor beta chains from one sample sequenced in a study of persistence of HIV-infected CD4 T cells. Stimulation used around 9.1 ug/mL lysate from CMV-infected fibroblasts. Sorted nonresponding memory CD4+ T cells were CD40L-negative, CD69-negative, CD45RO-high. Their specific antigens are unknown. Sequencing used immunoSEQ version 4 in survey mode. Sequencing was performed with immunoSEQ multiplex PCR; in TCRdb, only in-frame clones are kept and a portion is missing. The sample holds around 28,000 clones, almost 85% seen once. The specimen was CD4+ T cells sorted from PBMCs after approximately 19-hour stimulation, collected from a patient who received antiretroviral therapy. These receptors originate from an adult man with HIV who was CMV-seropositive.

J is TRBJ2-7 and V is TRBV18; no reliable D call. The CDR3 loop spans 16 amino acids. V lost 1 base and J 4 bases, leaving 17 bases between the germline ends. Germline lookup yields CDR1 KGHSH and CDR2 LQKENI. CDR3 amino acids: CASSPREATFGYEQYF. The DNA for the CDR3 is TGTGCCAGCTCACCACGTGAGGCTACTTTCGGGTACGAGCAGTACTTC.

This sequence joins TRBV7-6 and TRBJ2-3, with 9 nucleotides matching TRBD2. Trimming cost V 4 bases and J 4 bases; bases outside gene matches: 6. Germline CDR1 is SGHVS and CDR2 is FNYEAQ. The CDR3 sequence is 15 residues long. In nucleotides, the CDR3 is TGTGCCAGCAGCTCTCTAGCGGGGCCCCCAGATACGCAGTATTTT. It translates to CASSSLAGPPDTQYF. The full variable domain, its missing parts supplied by reference TRBV7-6 and TRBJ2-3, is GAGVSQSPRYKVTKRGQDVALRCDPISGHVSLYWYRQALGQGPEFLTYFNYEAQQDKSGLPNDRFSAERPEGSISTLTIQRTEQRDSAMYRCASSSLAGPPDTQYFGPGTRLTVL.

CDR3 loop: CASSEQGNPNYGYTF. The CDR3 DNA sequence: TGTGCCAGCTCAGAACAGGGGAACCCTAACTATGGCTACACCTTC. The rearrangement joins TRBV18 to TRBJ1-2; 7 nucleotides align to TRBD1. This CDR3 spans 15 amino acids. Germline CDR1 is KGHSH and CDR2 is LQKENI. Trimming took 5 bases from V and 0 from J; bases not matched to a gene: 6.

The sample holds a few counts of this clone. The chain links TRBV10-3 to TRBJ1-5, with D perhaps TRBD1 (5 bases). CDR3 length: 15 amino acids. From germline, CDR1 is ENHRY and CDR2 SYGVKD. V was pared by 3 bases and J by 5 bases, with 14 bases between. CDR3 nucleotide sequence: TGTGCCATCAGTGAAGGGGAAGGGAGGGATCAGCCCCAGCATTTT. Translation: CAISEGEGRDQPQHF.

J is TRBJ2-2 and V is TRBV18, with D uncertain. Germline V gives CDR1 KGHSH, CDR2 LQKENI. Trimming took 2 bases from V and 5 from J, leaving 12 bases between them. The CDR3 runs 15 residues. In nucleotides, the CDR3 is TGTGCCAGCTCACCAGGTCGCGGTCAGACCGGGGAGCTGTTTTTT. The encoded protein is CASSPGRGQTGELFF.

The rearrangement joins TRBV28 to TRBJ1-4, with D tentatively TRBD1 (6 bases). The CDR3 totals 16 residues. The V gene lost 4 bases and the J gene lost 7 bases, with 19 bases spanning the gap. In germline, CDR1 is MDHEN, CDR2 SYDVKM. The CDR3 loop is CASSWGIGGGSEKLFF. Written as DNA, the CDR3 is TGTGCCAGCAGTTGGGGGATTGGGGGCGGAAGTGAAAAACTGTTTTTT.

V is TRBV2 and J is TRBJ1-2; tentatively, D is TRBD1 (5 bases). Germline V gene data show CDR1 as SNHLY and CDR2 as FYNNEI. The CDR3 sequence is 12 residues long. V gave up 7 bases and J gave up 6 bases, with 12 bases separating them. The CDR3 DNA reads TGTGCCAGCATTAGCAGGGCGAATGGCTACACCTTC. Protein: CASISRANGYTF.

V is TRBV7-8 and J is TRBJ2-3; D may match TRBD1 or TRBD2 (5 bases each). The CDR3 runs 13 residues. CDR1 is SGHVS, CDR2 FQNEAQ, per germline. Trimming took off 3 bases at V and 3 bases at J, with 7 bases between the two ends. The CDR3 protein is CASSLGRTDTQYF. CDR3 bases: TGTGCCAGCAGCTTGGGACGTACAGATACGCAGTATTTT.

The chain has TRBV6-5 and TRBJ2-3; 7 bases are shared with TRBD1. V trimming: 5 bases; J trimming: 2 bases; junction bases outside the gene matches: 4. The germline V gene has CDR1 MNHEY and CDR2 SVGAGI. The CDR3 sequence is 14 residues long. The CDR3 DNA follows: TGTGCCAGCAGTATACAGGGGTCCACAGATACGCAGTATTTT. Its translation: CASSIQGSTDTQYF.

CDR3 in DNA: TGTGCCAGCAGTTACTGGCAGGAGGGCACAGATACGCAGTATTTT. Amino acids: CASSYWQEGTDTQYF. The chain uses TRBV6-5 and TRBJ2-3; D possibly corresponds to TRBD2 (5 bases). V was pared by 1 base and J by 1 base, with 9 bases between. Germline V gene data show CDR1 as MNHEY and CDR2 as SVGAGI. This CDR3 region has 15 residues.

The chain carries TRBV19 and TRBJ2-2; tentatively, D is TRBD1 (6 bases). There are 17 residues in the CDR3. In germline, CDR1 is LNHDA, CDR2 SQIVND (reference sequence). Trimming stripped 5 bases from V and 6 bases from J, with 22 bases between. The CDR3 protein is CASSQHAEQGKPGELFF. The DNA of the CDR3 is TGTGCCAGTAGTCAACATGCCGAACAGGGTAAACCCGGGGAGCTGTTTTTT.

J is TRBJ2-1 and V is TRBV4-2; 14 bases agree with TRBD2. Germline loops: CDR1 LGHNA, CDR2 YNFKEQ. J was trimmed by 10 bases and V by 2 bases; bases with no gene match: 13. This CDR3 has 18 amino acids. The CDR3 sequence is CASSQSPGTSGGQGEQFF. The DNA of the CDR3 is TGTGCCAGCAGCCAAAGCCCCGGGACTAGCGGGGGCCAAGGGGAGCAGTTCTTC.

The chain joins TRBV7-3 to TRBJ2-7; 8 bases map to TRBD2. The V segment lost 1 base and the J segment 2 bases; nucleotides outside the gene matches: 7. CDR1 and CDR2 from the germline V gene are SGHTA and FQGTGA. The CDR3 covers 16 residues. The CDR3 DNA is TGTGCCAGCAGCTTAAACGGTGGTAGCGGGGCCTACGAGCAGTACTTC. This codes for CASSLNGGSGAYEQYF.

This clone was detected only once. The chain employs TRBV28 and TRBJ1-2; D not certain. The CDR3 has 11 residues. Trimming took 6 bases from V and 2 from J, leaving 4 bases between them. From germline, CDR1 is MDHEN and CDR2 SYDVKM. The DNA of the CDR3 is TGTGCCAGCAGAATCAACTATGGCTACACCTTC. Protein sequence: CASRINYGYTF.

This chain joins TRBV28 and TRBJ1-2, with 10 positions matching TRBD1. This CDR3 is built from 14 residues. Germline V CDR1 and CDR2: MDHEN, SYDVKM. J lost 7 bases, V lost 2 bases, and 4 bases had no gene match. The CDR3 DNA sequence: TGTGCCAGCAGTTTACGGACAGGGGGTCTTGGCTACACCTTC. It codes for CASSLRTGGLGYTF.

Notes on this clone: The identical CDR3 is also encoded by other nucleotide sequences in the sample. V is TRBV7-3 and J is TRBJ2-3; D possibly corresponds to TRBD1 (6 bases). V gave up 4 bases and J gave up 0 bases, with 11 bases separating them. This CDR3 is built from 15 residues. Germline loops: CDR1 SGHTA, CDR2 FQGTGA. This chain's CDR3 is CASSSLGQSTDTQYF. CDR3 nucleotides: TGTGCCAGCAGCTCCCTGGGACAAAGCACAGATACGCAGTATTTT.

The chain joins TRBV4-1 to TRBJ2-3; D perhaps matches TRBD2 (6 bases). The CDR3 sequence is 15 residues long. Germline values: CDR1 MGHRA, CDR2 YSYEKL. V was trimmed by 6 bases and J by 1 base, leaving 14 bases between them. CDR3 residues: CASRDYRGGTDTQYF. The CDR3 DNA sequence: TGCGCCAGCAGGGACTACCGGGGCGGCACAGATACGCAGTATTTT.

The J gene is TRBJ2-7, the V gene TRBV10-2; possible D gene TRBD2, 6 bases. The germline V and J ends were trimmed by 5 bases and 3 bases, with 11 bases remaining between them. Germline lookup yields CDR1 WSHSY and CDR2 SAAADI. The CDR3 sequence is 13 residues long. CDR3 sequence reads: CASSPTGSYEQYF. CDR3 DNA sequence: TGCGCCAGCAGTCCTACCGGGAGCTACGAGCAGTACTTC.

This clone showed up just once. V and J are TRBV25-1 and TRBJ2-2; 9 bases are a match to TRBD2. V gave up 3 bases and J gave up 7 bases; unmatched junction bases: 12. CDR1 and CDR2 from the germline V gene are MGHDK and SYGVNS. The CDR3 covers 17 residues. CDR3 region: CASSEEAGGLRGGELFF. Here the CDR3 DNA reads TGTGCCAGCAGTGAGGAAGCGGGGGGCCTCCGGGGCGGGGAGCTGTTTTTT.

The CDR3 coding sequence is TGTGCCAGCAGTGGCGGAGGGGCGCAATATAGTGGCTACACCTTC. Translation gives CASSGGGAQYSGYTF. This sequence joins TRBV25-1 and TRBJ1-2; maybe TRBD1 (5 bases). Germline V gene data show CDR1 as MGHDK and CDR2 as SYGVNS. V was cut by 4 bases and J by 7 bases, with 19 bases left in between. This CDR3 spans 15 amino acids.

J is TRBJ2-7 and V is TRBV18; 7 nucleotides align to TRBD1. Germline CDR1 KGHSH, CDR2 LQKENI. V dropped 2 bases and J dropped 4; count of bases not matched to a gene: 5. This CDR3 has 14 amino acids. The CDR3 reads CASSPLTGPYEQYF. The CDR3 bases are TGTGCCAGCTCACCATTGACAGGGCCGTACGAGCAGTACTTC.

The chain links TRBV7-2 to TRBJ2-7, with TRBD1 identical over 10 bases. The CDR3 has 15 residues. Germline loops: CDR1 SGHTA, CDR2 FQGNSA. Trimming cost V 3 bases and J 2 bases; bases outside gene matches: 4. The CDR3 is CASSFRDRGPYEQYF. The CDR3 region has the DNA TGTGCCAGCAGCTTCCGGGACAGGGGCCCCTACGAGCAGTACTTC.

The rearrangement joins TRBV9 to TRBJ1-1; D unclear. Trimming took off 0 bases at V and 1 base at J, with 7 bases between the two ends. Germline lookup yields CDR1 SGDLS and CDR2 YYNGEE. The CDR3 contains 14 residues. Here the CDR3 reads CASSVGSRNTEAFF. CDR3 sequence (DNA): TGTGCCAGCAGCGTAGGGTCGCGGAACACTGAAGCTTTCTTT.

The genes are TRBV19 and TRBJ1-2; the D is unclear. This CDR3 spans 13 amino acids. The germline gives CDR1 LNHDA, CDR2 SQIVND (reference sequence). With 6 bases removed from V and 4 bases from J, the gap between germline ends came to 12 bases. The CDR3 loop is CASSPLASYGYTF. The CDR3 DNA is TGTGCCAGTAGCCCCCTCGCTAGCTATGGCTACACCTTC. Combining the CDR3 with reference TRBV19 and TRBJ1-2 gives the whole variable domain DGGITQSPKYLFRKEGQNVTLSCEQNLNHDAMYWYRQDPGQGLRLIYYSQIVNDFQKGDIAEGYSVSREKKESFPLTVTSAQKNPTAFYLCASSPLASYGYTFGSGTRLTVV.

The V call is TRBV5-6, the J call TRBJ2-7; D unclear. V lost 2 bases, J lost 3 bases, and 9 bases lay in between. Per germline, CDR1 SGHDT and CDR2 YYEEEE. CDR3 length: 13 amino acids. The CDR3 loop is CASSFPGYYEQYF. Here the CDR3 DNA reads TGTGCCAGCAGCTTCCCAGGCTACTACGAGCAGTACTTC.

The chain recombines TRBV7-2 with TRBJ2-1; possibly TRBD1 or TRBD2 for D (6 bases each). Germline CDR1 SGHTA, CDR2 FQGNSA. This CDR3 has 16 amino acids. Trimming cost V 1 base and J 2 bases, with 12 bases left between them. This CDR3 is CASSLGGAPAYNEQFF. As DNA, the CDR3 is TGTGCCAGCAGCTTAGGGGGGGCTCCCGCCTACAATGAGCAGTTCTTC.

The chain employs TRBV6-6 and TRBJ2-3; no clear D. Germline CDR1 and CDR2: MNHNY and SVGAGI (reference sequence). V shed 4 bases and J shed 5 bases, with 7 bases lying between them. The CDR3 is made up of 12 amino acids. In DNA, the CDR3 is TGTGCCAGCAGTTTGATGATAGATACGCAGTATTTT. It yields the protein CASSLMIDTQYF.